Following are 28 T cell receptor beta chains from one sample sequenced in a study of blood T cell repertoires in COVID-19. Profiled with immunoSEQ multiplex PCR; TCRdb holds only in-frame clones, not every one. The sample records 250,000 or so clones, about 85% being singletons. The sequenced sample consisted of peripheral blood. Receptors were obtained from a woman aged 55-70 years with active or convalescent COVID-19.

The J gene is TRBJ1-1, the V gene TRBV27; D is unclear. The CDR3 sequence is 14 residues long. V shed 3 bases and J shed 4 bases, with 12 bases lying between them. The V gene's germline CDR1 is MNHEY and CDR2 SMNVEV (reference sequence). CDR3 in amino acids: CASSLGPYGTEAFF. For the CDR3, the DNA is TGTGCCAGCAGTTTGGGCCCGTATGGCACTGAAGCTTTCTTT.

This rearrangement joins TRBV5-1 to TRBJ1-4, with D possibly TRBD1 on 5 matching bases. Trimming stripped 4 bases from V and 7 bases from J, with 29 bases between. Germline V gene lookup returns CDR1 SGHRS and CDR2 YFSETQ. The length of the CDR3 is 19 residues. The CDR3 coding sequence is TGCGCCAGCAGCCCACGACCCCCTGACATTCGGGGGGTAGGTGAAAAACTGTTTTTT. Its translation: CASSPRPPDIRGVGEKLFF.

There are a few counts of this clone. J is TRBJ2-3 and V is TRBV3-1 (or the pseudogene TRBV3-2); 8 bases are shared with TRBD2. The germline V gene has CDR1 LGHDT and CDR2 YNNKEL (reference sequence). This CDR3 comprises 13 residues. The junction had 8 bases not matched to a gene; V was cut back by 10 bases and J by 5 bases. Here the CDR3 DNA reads TGTGCCACCGAGCGGGAGAGGGAAGATACGCAGTATTTT. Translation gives CATEREREDTQYF.

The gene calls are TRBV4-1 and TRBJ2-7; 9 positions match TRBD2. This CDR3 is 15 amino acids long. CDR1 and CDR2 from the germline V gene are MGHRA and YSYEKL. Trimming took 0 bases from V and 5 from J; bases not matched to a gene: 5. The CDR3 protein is CASSQDQGTSNEQYF. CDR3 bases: TGCGCCAGCAGCCAAGATCAAGGGACTAGCAACGAGCAGTACTTC.

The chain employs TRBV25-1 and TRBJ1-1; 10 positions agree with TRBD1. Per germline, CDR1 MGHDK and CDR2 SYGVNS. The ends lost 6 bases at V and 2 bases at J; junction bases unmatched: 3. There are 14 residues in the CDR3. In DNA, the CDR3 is TGTGCCAGCAGGACAGGGGGCGAAAACACTGAAGCTTTCTTT. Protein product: CASRTGGENTEAFF.

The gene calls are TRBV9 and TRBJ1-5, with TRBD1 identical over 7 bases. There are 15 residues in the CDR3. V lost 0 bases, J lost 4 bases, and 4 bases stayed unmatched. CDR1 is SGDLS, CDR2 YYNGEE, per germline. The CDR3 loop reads CASSVGQGRNQPQHF. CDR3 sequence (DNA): TGTGCCAGCAGCGTAGGACAGGGTAGGAATCAGCCCCAGCATTTT.

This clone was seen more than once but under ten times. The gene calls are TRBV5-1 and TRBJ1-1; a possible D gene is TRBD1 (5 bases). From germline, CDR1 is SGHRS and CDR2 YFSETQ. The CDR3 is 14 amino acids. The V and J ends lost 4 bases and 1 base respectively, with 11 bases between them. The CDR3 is CASSRSDRNTEAFF. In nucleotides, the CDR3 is TGCGCCAGCAGCCGAAGCGACAGGAACACTGAAGCTTTCTTT. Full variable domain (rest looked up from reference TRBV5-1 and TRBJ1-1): KAGVTQTPRYLIKTRGQQVTLSCSPISGHRSVSWYQQTPGQGLQFLFEYFSETQRNKGNFPGRFSGRQFSNSRSEMNVSTLELGDSALYLCASSRSDRNTEAFFGQGTRLTVV.

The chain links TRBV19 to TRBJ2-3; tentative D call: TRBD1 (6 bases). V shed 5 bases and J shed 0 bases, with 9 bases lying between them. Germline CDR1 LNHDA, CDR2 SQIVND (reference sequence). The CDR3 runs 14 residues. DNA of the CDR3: TGTGCCAGTAGTGTCGGACAGAGCACAGATACGCAGTATTTT. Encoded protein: CASSVGQSTDTQYF.

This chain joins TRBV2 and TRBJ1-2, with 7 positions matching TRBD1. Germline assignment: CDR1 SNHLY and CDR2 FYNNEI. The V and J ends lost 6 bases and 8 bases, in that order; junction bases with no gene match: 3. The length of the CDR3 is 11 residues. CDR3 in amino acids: CASRYRGGYTF. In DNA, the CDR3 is TGTGCCAGCAGATACAGGGGCGGCTACACCTTC.

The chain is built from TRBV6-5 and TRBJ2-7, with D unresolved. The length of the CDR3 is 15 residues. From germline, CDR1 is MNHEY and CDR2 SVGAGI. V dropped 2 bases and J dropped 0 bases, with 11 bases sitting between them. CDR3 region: CASSYSSSDSYEQYF. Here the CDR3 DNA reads TGTGCCAGCAGTTACAGTAGCTCAGACTCCTACGAGCAGTACTTC.

This CDR3 reads CASSLEQANEKLFF. The CDR3 DNA sequence: TGTGCCAGCAGTTTAGAACAAGCTAATGAAAAACTGTTTTTT. The chain uses TRBV28 and TRBJ1-4; D gene ambiguous. The CDR3 runs 14 residues. The ends were cut back, 2 bases at V and 3 bases at J, with 7 bases in the middle. Germline CDR1 and CDR2: MDHEN and SYDVKM.

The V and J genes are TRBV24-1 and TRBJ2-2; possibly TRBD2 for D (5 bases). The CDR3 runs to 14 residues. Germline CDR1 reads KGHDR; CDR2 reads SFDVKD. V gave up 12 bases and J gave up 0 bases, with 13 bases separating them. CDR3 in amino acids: CASEGPPNTGELFF. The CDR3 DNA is TGTGCCTCTGAGGGCCCGCCGAACACCGGGGAGCTGTTTTTT.

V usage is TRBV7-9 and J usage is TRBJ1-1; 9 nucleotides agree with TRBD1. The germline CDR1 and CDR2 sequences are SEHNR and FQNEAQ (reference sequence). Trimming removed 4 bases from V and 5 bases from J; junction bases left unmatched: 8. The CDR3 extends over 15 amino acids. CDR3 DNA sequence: TGTGCCAGCAGCTCGACAGGGGGGCGTGCAACTGAAGCTTTCTTT. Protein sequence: CASSSTGGRATEAFF.

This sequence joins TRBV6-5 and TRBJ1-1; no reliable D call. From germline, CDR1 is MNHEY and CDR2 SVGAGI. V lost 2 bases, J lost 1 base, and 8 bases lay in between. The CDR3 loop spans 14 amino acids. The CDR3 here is CASSYISANTEAFF. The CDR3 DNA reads TGTGCCAGCAGTTACATTAGCGCGAACACTGAAGCTTTCTTT.

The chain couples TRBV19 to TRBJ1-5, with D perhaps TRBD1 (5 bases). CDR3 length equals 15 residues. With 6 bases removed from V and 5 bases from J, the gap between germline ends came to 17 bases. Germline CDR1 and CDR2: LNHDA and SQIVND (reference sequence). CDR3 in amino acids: CASSETGATYQPQHF. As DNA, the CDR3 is TGTGCCAGTAGCGAAACAGGAGCCACATATCAGCCCCAGCATTTT.

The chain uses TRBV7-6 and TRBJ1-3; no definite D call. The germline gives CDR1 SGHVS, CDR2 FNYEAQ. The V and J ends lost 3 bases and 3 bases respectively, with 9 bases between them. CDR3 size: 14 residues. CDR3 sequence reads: CASSLGVFGNTIYF. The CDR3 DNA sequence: TGTGCCAGCAGCTTGGGAGTATTTGGAAACACCATATATTTT.

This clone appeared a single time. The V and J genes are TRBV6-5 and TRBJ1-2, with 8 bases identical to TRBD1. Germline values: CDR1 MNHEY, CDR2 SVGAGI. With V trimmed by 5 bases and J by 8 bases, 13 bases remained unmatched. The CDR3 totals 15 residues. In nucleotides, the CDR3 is TGTGCCAGCAGTATTGGACAGGGAGGAAAGGGAGGCTACACCTTC. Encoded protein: CASSIGQGGKGGYTF.

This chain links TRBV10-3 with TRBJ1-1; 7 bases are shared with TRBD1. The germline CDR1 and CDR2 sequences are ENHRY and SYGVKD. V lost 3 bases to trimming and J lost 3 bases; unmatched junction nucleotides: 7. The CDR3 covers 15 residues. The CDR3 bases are TGTGCCATCAGTGATCCCGGCAGGGGGTACACTGAAGCTTTCTTT. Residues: CAISDPGRGYTEAFF.

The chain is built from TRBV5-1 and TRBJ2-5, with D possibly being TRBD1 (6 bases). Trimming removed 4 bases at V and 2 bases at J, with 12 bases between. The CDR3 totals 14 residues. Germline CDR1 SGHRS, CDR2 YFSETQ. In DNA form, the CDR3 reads TGCGCCAGCAGCGCCGGGACACAACAAGAGACCCAGTACTTC. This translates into CASSAGTQQETQYF.

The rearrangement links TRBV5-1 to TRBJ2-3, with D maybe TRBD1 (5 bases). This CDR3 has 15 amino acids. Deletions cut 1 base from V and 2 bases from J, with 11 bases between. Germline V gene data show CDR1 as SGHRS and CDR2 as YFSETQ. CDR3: CASSLQGRHTDTQYF. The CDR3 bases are TGCGCCAGCAGCTTGCAGGGAAGGCACACAGATACGCAGTATTTT. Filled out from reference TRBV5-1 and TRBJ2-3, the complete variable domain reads KAGVTQTPRYLIKTRGQQVTLSCSPISGHRSVSWYQQTPGQGLQFLFEYFSETQRNKGNFPGRFSGRQFSNSRSEMNVSTLELGDSALYLCASSLQGRHTDTQYFGPGTRLTVL.

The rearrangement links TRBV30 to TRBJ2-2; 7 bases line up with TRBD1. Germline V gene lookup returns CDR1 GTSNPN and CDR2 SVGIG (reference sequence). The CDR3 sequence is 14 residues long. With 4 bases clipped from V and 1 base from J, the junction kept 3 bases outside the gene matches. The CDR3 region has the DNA TGTGCCTGGAACAGGGGAAGGAACACCGGGGAGCTGTTTTTT. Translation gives CAWNRGRNTGELFF.

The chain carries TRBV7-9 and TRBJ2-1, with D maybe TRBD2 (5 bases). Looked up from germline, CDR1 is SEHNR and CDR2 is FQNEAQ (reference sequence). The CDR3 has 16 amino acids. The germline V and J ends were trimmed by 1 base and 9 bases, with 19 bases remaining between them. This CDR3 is CASSLVRASSPGEQFF. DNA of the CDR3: TGTGCCAGCAGCTTAGTGAGGGCTAGCTCTCCCGGTGAGCAGTTCTTC.

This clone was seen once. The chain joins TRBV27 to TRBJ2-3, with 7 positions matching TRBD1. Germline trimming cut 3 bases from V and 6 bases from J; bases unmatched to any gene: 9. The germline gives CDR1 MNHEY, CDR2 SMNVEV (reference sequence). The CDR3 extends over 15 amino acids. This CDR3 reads CASSFTGAWVDTQYF. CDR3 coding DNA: TGTGCCAGCAGTTTTACAGGGGCTTGGGTGGATACGCAGTATTTT.

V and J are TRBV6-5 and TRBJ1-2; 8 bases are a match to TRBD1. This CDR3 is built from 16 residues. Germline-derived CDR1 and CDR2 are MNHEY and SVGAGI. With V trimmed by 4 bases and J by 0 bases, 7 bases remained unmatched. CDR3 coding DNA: TGTGCCAGCAGTTCCCGACAGGGGTGGTCTAACTATGGCTACACCTTC. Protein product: CASSSRQGWSNYGYTF.

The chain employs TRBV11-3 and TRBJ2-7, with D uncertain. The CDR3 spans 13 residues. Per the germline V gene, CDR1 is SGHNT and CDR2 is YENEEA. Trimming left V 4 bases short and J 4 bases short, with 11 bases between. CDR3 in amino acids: CASSYSRKYEQYF. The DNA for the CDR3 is TGTGCCAGCAGCTATAGCCGGAAATACGAGCAGTACTTC.

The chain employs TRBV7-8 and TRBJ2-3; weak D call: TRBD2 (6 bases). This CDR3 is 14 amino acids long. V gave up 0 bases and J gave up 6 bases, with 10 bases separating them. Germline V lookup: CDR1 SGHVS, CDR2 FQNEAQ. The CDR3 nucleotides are TGTGCCAGCAGCTTAGCAGTTCGGGGGGATACGCAGTATTTT. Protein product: CASSLAVRGDTQYF. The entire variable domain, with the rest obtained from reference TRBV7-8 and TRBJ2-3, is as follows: GAGVSQSPRYKVAKRGQDVALRCDPISGHVSLFWYQQALGQGPEFLTYFQNEAQLDKSGLPSDRFFAERPEGSVSTLKIQRTQQEDSAVYLCASSLAVRGDTQYFGPGTRLTVL.

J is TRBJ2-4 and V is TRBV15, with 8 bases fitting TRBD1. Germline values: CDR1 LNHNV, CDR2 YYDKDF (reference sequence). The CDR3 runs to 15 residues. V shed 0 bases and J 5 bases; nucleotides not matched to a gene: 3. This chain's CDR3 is CATSRDQGAENIQYF. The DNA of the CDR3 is TGTGCCACCAGCAGAGATCAGGGGGCAGAAAACATTCAGTACTTC.

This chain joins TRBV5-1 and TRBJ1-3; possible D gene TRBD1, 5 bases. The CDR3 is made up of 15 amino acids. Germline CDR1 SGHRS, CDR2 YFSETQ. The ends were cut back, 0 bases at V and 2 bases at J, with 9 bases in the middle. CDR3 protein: CASSLASGTGNTIYF. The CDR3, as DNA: TGCGCCAGCAGCTTGGCCTCAGGGACTGGAAACACCATATATTTT.